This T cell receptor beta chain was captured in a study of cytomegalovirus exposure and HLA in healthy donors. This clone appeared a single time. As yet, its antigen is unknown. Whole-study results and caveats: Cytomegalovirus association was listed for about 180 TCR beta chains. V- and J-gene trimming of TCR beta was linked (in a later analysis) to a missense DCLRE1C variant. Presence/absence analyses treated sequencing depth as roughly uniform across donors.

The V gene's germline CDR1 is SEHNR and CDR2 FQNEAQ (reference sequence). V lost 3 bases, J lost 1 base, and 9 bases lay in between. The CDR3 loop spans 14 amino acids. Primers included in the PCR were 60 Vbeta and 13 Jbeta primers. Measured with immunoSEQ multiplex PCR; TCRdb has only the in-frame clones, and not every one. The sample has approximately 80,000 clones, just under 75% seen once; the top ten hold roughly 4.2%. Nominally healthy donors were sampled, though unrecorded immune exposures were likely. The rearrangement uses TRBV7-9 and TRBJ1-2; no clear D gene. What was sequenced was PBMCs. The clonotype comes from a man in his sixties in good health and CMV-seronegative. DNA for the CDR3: TGTGCCAGCAGCTTCTACGGGGATAACTATGGCTACACCTTC. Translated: CASSFYGDNYGYTF.